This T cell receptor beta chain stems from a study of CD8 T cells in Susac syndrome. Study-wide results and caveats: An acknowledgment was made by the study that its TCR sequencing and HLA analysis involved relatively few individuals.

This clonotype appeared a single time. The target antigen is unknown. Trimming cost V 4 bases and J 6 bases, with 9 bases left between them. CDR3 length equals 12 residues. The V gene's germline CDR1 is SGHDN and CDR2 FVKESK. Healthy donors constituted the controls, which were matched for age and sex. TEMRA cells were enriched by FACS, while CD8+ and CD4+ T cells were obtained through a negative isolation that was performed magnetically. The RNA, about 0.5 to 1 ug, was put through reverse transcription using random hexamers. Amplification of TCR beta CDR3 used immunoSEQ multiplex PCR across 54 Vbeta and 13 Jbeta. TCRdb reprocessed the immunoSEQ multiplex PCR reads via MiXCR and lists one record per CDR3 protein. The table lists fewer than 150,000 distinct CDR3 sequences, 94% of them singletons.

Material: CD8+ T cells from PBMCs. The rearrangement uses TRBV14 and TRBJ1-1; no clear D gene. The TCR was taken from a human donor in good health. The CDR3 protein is CASSLIGPEAFF. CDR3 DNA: TGTGCCAGCAGCCTCATCGGCCCTGAAGCTTTCTTT.